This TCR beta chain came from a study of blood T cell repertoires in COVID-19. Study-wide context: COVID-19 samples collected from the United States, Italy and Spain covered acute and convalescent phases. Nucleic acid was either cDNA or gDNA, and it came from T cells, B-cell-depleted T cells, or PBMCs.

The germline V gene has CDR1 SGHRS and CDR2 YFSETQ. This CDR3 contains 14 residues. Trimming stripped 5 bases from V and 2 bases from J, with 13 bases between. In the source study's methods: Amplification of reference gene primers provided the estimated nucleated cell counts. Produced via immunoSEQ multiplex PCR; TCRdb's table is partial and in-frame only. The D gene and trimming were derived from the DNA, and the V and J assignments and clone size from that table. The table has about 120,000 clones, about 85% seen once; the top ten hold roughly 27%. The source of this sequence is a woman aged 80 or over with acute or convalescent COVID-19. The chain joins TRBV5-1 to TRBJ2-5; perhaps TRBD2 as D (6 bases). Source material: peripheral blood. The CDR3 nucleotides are TGCGCCAGCAGGTTCCAAGCGGGTCAAGAGACCCAGTACTTC. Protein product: CASRFQAGQETQYF. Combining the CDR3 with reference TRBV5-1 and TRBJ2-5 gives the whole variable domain KAGVTQTPRYLIKTRGQQVTLSCSPISGHRSVSWYQQTPGQGLQFLFEYFSETQRNKGNFPGRFSGRQFSNSRSEMNVSTLELGDSALYLCASRFQAGQETQYFGPGTRLLVL.